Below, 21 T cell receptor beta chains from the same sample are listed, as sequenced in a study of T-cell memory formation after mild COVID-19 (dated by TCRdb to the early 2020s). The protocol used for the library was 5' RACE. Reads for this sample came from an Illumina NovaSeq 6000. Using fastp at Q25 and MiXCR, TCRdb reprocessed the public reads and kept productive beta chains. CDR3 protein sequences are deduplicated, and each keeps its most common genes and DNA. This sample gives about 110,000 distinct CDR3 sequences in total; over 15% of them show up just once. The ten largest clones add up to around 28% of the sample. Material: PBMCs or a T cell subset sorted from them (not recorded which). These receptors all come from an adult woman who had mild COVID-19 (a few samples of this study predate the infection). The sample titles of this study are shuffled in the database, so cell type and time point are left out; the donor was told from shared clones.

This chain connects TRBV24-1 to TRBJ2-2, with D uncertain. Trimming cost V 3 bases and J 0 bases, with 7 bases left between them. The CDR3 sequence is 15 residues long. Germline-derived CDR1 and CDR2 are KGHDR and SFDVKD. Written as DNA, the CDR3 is TGTGCCACCAGTGATCCAGACCCGAACACCGGGGAGCTGTTTTTT. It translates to CATSDPDPNTGELFF.

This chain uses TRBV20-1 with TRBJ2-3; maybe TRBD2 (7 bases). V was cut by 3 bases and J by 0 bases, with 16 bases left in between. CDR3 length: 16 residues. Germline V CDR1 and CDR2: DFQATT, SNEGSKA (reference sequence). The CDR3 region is CSASTGGGWSTDTQYF. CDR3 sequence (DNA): TGCAGTGCTAGTACGGGGGGCGGTTGGAGCACAGATACGCAGTATTTT.

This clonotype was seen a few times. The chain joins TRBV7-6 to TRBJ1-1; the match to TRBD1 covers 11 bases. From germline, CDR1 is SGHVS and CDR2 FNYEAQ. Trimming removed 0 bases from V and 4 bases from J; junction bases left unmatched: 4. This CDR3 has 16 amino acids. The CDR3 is CASSLAWGTGGTEAFF. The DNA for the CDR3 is TGTGCCAGCAGCTTAGCGTGGGGGACAGGGGGCACTGAAGCTTTCTTT.

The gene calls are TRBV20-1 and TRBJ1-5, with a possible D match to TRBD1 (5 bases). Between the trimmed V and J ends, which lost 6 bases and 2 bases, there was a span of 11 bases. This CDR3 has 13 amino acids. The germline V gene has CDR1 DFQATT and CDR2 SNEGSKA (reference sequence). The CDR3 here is CSALDTGNQPQHF. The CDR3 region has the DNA TGCAGTGCACTGGACACTGGCAATCAGCCCCAGCATTTT.

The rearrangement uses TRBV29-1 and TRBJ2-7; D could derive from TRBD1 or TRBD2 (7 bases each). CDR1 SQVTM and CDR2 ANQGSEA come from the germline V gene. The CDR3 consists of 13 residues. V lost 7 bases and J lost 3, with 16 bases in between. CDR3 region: CSARGGTDYEQYF. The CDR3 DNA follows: TGCAGCGCCCGGGGAGGGACAGACTACGAGCAGTACTTC.

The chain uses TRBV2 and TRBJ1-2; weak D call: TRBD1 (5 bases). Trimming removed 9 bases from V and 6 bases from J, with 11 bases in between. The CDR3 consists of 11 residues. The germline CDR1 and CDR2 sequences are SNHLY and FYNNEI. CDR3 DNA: TGTGCCAGTCTCCGAGGGGATGGCTACACCTTC. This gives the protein CASLRGDGYTF.

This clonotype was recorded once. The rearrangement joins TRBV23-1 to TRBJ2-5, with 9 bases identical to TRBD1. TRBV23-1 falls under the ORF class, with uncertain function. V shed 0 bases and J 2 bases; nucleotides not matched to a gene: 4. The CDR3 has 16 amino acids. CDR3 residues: CASSQSYRGRQETQYF. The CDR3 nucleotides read TGCGCCAGCAGTCAATCATACAGGGGGCGACAAGAGACCCAGTACTTC.

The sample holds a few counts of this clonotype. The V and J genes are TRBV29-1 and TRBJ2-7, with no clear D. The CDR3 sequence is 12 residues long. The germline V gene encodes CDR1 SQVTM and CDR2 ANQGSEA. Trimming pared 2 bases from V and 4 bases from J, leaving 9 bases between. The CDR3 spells CSVEITEYEQYF. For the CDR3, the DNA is TGCAGCGTTGAAATCACAGAGTACGAGCAGTACTTC.

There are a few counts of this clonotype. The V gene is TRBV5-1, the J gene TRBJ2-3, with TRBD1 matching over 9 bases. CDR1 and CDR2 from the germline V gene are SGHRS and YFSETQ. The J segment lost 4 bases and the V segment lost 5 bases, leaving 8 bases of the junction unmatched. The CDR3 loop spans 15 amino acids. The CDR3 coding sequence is TGCGCCAGCAGAGACGGGACAGGGTCCCCAGATACGCAGTATTTT. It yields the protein CASRDGTGSPDTQYF.

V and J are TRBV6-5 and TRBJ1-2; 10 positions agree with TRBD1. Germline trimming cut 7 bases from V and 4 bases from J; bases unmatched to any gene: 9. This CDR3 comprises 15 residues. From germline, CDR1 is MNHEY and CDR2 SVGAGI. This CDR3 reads CASKLGTGAAYGYTF. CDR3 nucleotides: TGTGCCAGCAAGCTCGGGACAGGGGCGGCCTATGGCTACACCTTC.

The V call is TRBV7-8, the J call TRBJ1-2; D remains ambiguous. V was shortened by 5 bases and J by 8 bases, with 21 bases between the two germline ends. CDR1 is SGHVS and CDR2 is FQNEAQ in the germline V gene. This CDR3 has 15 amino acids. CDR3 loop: CASSPDPGTWKGYTF. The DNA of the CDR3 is TGTGCCAGCAGCCCAGACCCCGGCACTTGGAAGGGCTACACCTTC. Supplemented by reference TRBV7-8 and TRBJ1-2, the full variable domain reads GAGVSQSPRYKVAKRGQDVALRCDPISGHVSLFWYQQALGQGPEFLTYFQNEAQLDKSGLPSDRFFAERPEGSVSTLKIQRTQQEDSAVYLCASSPDPGTWKGYTFGSGTRLTVV.

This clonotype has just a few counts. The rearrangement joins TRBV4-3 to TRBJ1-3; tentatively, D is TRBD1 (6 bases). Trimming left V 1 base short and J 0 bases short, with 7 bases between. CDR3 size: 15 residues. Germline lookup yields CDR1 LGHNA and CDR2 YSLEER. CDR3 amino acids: CASSQVDSSGNTIYF. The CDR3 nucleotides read TGCGCCAGCAGCCAAGTGGACAGCTCTGGAAACACCATATATTTT.

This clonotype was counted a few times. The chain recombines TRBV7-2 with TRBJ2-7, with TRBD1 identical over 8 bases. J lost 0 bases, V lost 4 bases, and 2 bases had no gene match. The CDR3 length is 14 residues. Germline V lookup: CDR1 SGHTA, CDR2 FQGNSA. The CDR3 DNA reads TGTGCCAGCAGCTGGGACAGGAGCTCCTACGAGCAGTACTTC. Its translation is CASSWDRSSYEQYF. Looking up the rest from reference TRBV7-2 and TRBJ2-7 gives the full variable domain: GAGVSQSPSNKVTEKGKDVELRCDPISGHTALYWYRQSLGQGLEFLIYFQGNSAPDKSGLPSDRFSAERTGGSVSTLTIQRTQQEDSAVYLCASSWDRSSYEQYFGPGTRLTVT.

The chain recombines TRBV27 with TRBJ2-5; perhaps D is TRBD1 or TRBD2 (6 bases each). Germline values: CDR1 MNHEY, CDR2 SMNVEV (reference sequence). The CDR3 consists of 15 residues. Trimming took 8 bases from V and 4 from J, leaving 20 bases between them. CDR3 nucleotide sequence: TGTGCCAGCCGGGGGACACCTCTTGGGTTAGAGACCCAGTACTTC. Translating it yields CASRGTPLGLETQYF.

CDR3 nucleotide sequence: TGCGCCAGCAGCCCCCCTTTCTTCTACGAGCAGTACTTC. Its translation is CASSPPFFYEQYF. The V call is TRBV5-1, the J call TRBJ2-7; D not resolved. V lost 4 bases and J lost 3, with 11 bases in between. The CDR3 consists of 13 residues. CDR1 and CDR2 (germline): SGHRS, YFSETQ.

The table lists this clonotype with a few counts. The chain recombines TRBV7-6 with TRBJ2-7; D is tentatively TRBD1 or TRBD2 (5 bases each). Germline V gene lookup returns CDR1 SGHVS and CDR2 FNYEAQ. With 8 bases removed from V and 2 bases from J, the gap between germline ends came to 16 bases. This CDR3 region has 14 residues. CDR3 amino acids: CASSSGTETYEQYF. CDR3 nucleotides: TGTGCCAGCTCTTCCGGGACGGAGACCTACGAGCAGTACTTC.

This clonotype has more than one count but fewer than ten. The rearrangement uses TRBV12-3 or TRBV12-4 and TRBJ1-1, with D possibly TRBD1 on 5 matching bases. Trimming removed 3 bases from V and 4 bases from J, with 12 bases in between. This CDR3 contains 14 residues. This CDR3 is CASSLEGRVTEAFF. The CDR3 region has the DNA TGTGCCAGCAGTTTGGAGGGGCGCGTCACTGAAGCTTTCTTT.

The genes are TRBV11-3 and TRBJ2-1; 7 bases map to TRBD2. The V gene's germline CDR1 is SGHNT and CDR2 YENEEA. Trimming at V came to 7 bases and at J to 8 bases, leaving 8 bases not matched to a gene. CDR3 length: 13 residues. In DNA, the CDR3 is TGTGCCAGCACCTCGGGGGGTTTACATGAGCAGTTCTTC. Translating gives CASTSGGLHEQFF.

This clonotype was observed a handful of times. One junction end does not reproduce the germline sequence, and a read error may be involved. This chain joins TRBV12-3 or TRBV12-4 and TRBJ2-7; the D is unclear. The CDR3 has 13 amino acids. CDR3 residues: CDSSLMNNGEQYF. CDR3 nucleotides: TGTGACAGCAGTTTAATGAATAATGGGGAGCAGTACTTC.

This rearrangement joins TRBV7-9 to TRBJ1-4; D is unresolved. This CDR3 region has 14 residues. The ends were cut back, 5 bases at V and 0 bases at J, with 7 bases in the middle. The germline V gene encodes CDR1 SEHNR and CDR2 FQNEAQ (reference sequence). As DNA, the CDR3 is TGTGCCAGCAGCCGACCGGCAACTAATGAAAAACTGTTTTTT. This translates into CASSRPATNEKLFF.

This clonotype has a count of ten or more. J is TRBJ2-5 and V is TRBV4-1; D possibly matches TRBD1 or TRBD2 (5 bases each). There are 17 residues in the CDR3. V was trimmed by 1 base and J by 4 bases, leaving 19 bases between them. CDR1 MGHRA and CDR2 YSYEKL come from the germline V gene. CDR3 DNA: TGCGCCAGCAGCCAAGTGGGGGACGGATTCTGGGCAGAGACCCAGTACTTC. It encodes CASSQVGDGFWAETQYF.